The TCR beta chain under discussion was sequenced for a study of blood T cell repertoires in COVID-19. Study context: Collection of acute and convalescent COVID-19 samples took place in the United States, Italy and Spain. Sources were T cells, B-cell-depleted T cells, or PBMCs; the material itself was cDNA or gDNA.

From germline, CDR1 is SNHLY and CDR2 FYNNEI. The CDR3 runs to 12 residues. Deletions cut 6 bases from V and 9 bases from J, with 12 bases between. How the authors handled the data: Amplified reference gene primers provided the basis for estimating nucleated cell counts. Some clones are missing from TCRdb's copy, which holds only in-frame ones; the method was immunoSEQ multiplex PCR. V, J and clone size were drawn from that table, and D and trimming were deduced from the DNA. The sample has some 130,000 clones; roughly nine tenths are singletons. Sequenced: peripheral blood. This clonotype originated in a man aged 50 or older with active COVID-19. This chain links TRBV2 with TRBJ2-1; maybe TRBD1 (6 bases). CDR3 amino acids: CASSPRGSEQFF. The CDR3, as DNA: TGTGCCAGCAGCCCTAGGGGGAGTGAGCAGTTCTTC.